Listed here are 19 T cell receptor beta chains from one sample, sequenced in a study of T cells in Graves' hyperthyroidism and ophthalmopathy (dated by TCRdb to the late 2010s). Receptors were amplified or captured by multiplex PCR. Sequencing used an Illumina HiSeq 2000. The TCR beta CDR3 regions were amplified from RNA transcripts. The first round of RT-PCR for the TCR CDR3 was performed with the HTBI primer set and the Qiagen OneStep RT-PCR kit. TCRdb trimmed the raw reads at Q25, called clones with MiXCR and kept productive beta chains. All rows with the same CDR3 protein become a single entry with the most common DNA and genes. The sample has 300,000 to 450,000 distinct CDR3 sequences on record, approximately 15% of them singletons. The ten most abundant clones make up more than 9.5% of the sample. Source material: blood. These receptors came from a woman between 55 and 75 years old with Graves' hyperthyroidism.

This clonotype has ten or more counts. The CDR3 DNA reads as TGTGCCAGCAGTTTAGGACTGATCAATCAGCCCCAGCATTTT. Amino acids: CASSLGLINQPQHF. The chain uses TRBV12-3 or TRBV12-4 and TRBJ1-5, with unresolved D. The CDR3 is made up of 14 amino acids. Between the trimmed V and J ends, which lost 1 base and 3 bases, there was a span of 7 bases.

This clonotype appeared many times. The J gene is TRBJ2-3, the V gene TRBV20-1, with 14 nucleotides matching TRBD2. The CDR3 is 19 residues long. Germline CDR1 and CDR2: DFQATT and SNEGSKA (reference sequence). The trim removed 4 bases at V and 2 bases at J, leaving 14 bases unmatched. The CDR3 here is CSAKPGLAGEGTNTDTQYF. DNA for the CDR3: TGCAGTGCTAAACCGGGACTAGCGGGAGAAGGAACGAACACAGATACGCAGTATTTT.

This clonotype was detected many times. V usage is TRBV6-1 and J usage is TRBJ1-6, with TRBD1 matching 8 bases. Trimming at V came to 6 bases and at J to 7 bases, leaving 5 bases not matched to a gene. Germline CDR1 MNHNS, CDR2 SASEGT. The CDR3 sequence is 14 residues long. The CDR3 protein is CASSRQGPNSPLHF. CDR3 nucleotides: TGTGCCAGCAGCCGACAGGGGCCGAATTCACCCCTCCACTTT.

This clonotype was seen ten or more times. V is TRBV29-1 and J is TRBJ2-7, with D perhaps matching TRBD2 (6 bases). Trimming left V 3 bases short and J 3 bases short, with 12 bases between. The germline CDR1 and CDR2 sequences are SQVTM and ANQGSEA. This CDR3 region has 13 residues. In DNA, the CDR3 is TGCAGCGTTGATGGGGGGAACCTCTACGAGCAGTACTTC. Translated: CSVDGGNLYEQYF.

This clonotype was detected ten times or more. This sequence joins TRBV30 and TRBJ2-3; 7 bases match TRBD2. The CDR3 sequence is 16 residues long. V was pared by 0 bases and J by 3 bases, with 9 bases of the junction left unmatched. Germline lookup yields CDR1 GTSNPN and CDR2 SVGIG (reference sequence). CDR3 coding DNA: TGTGCCTGGAGTGTACAATGGAGCGGGGTAACAGATACGCAGTATTTT. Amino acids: CAWSVQWSGVTDTQYF.

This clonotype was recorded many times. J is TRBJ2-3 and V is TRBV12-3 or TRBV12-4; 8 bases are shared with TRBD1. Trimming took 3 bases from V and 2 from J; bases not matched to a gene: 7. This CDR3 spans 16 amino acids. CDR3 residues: CASSFASGGHTDTQYF. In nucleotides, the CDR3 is TGTGCCAGCAGTTTCGCCTCAGGGGGCCACACAGATACGCAGTATTTT.

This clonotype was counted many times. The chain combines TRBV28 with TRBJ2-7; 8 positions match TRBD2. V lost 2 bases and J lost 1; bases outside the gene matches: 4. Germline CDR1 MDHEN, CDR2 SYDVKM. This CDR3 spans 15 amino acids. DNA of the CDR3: TGTGCCAGCAGTTTAAGCGCTAGCGGGTCCTACGAGCAGTACTTC. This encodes CASSLSASGSYEQYF.

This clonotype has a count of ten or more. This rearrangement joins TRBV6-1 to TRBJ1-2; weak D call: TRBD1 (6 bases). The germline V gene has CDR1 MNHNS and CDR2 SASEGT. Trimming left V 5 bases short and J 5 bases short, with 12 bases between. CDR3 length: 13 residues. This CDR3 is CASSTPRGYGYTF. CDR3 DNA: TGTGCCAGCAGTACCCCGAGGGGGTATGGCTACACCTTC.

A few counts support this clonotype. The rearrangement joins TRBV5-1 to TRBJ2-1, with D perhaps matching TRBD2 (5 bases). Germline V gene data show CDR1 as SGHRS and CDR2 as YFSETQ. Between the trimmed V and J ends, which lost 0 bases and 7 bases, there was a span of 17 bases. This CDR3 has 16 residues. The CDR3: CASSLGVGGSRNEQFF. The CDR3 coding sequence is TGCGCCAGCAGCTTGGGTGTAGGTGGGAGCCGGAATGAGCAGTTCTTC. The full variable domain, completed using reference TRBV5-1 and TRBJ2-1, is KAGVTQTPRYLIKTRGQQVTLSCSPISGHRSVSWYQQTPGQGLQFLFEYFSETQRNKGNFPGRFSGRQFSNSRSEMNVSTLELGDSALYLCASSLGVGGSRNEQFFGPGTRLTVL.

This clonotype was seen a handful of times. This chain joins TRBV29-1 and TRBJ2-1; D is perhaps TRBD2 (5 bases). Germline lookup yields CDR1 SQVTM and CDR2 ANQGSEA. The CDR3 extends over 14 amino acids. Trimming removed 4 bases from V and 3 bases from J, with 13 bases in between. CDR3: CSVVAGLYYNEQFF. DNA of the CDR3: TGCAGCGTTGTGGCCGGACTTTACTACAATGAGCAGTTCTTC.

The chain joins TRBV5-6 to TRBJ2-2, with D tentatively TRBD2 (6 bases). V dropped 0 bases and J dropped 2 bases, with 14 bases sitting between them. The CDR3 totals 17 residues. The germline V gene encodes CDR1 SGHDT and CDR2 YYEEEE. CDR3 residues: CASSLGPGLSNTGELFF. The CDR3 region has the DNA TGTGCCAGCAGCTTGGGCCCGGGACTCTCCAACACCGGGGAGCTGTTTTTT.

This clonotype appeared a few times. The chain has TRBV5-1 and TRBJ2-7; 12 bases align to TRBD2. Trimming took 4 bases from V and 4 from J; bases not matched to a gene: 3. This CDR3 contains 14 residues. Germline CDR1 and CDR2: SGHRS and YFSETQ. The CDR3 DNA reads TGCGCCAGCAGCGACACTAGCGGGAGGTACGAGCAGTACTTC. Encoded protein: CASSDTSGRYEQYF.

In DNA form, the CDR3 reads TGCGCCAGCAGCCCGAGGTCCGGGGGAACTGAAGCTTTCTTT. This encodes CASSPRSGGTEAFF. The rearrangement links TRBV5-1 to TRBJ1-1, with TRBD1 as a possible D gene (5 bases). CDR1 is SGHRS and CDR2 is YFSETQ in the germline V gene. The CDR3 has 14 residues. The ends were cut back, 4 bases at V and 5 bases at J, with 15 bases in the middle.

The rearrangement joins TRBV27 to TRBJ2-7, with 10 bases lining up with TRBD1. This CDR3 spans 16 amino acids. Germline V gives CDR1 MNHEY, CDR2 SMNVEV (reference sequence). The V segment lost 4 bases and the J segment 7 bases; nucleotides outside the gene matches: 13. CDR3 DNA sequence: TGTGCCAGCAGTTCTACTGGGACAGGGGTTTTGAGGGAGCAGTACTTC. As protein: CASSSTGTGVLREQYF.

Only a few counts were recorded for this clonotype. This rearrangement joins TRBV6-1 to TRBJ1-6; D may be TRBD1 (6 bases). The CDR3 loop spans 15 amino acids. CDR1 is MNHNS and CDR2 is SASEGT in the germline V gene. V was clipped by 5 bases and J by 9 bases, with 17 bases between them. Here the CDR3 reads CASSRPAGAISPLHF. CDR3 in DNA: TGTGCCAGCAGTCGTCCCGCGGGGGCAATTTCACCCCTCCACTTT.

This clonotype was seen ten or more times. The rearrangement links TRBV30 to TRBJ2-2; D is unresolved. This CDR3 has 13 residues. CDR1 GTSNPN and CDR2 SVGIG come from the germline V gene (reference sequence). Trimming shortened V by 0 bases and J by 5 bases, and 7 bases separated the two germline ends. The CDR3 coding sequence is TGTGCCTGGAGTGTACGTATTACCGGGGAGCTGTTTTTT. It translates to CAWSVRITGELFF.

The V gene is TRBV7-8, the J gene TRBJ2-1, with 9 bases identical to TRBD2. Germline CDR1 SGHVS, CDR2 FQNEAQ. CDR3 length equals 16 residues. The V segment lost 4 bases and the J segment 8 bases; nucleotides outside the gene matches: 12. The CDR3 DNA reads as TGTGCCAGCAGCTCGAGACTAGCGGCAAAAGGTGATGAGCAGTTCTTC. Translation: CASSSRLAAKGDEQFF.

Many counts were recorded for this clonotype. The CDR3 protein is CASSPTDVNYGYTF. The CDR3 region has the DNA TGCGCCAGCAGCCCTACCGACGTTAACTATGGCTACACCTTC. V and J are TRBV5-1 and TRBJ1-2; D uncertain. The germline V gene has CDR1 SGHRS and CDR2 YFSETQ. The CDR3 is 14 amino acids. V was trimmed by 4 bases and J by 1 base, leaving 11 bases between them.

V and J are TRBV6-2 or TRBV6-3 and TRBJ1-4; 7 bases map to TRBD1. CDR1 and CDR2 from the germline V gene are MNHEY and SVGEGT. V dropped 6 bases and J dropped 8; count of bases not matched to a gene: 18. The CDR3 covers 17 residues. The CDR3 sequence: CASSPTGSHPSGEKLFF. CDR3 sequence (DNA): TGTGCCAGCAGCCCGACAGGGTCGCACCCGTCTGGGGAAAAACTGTTTTTT.